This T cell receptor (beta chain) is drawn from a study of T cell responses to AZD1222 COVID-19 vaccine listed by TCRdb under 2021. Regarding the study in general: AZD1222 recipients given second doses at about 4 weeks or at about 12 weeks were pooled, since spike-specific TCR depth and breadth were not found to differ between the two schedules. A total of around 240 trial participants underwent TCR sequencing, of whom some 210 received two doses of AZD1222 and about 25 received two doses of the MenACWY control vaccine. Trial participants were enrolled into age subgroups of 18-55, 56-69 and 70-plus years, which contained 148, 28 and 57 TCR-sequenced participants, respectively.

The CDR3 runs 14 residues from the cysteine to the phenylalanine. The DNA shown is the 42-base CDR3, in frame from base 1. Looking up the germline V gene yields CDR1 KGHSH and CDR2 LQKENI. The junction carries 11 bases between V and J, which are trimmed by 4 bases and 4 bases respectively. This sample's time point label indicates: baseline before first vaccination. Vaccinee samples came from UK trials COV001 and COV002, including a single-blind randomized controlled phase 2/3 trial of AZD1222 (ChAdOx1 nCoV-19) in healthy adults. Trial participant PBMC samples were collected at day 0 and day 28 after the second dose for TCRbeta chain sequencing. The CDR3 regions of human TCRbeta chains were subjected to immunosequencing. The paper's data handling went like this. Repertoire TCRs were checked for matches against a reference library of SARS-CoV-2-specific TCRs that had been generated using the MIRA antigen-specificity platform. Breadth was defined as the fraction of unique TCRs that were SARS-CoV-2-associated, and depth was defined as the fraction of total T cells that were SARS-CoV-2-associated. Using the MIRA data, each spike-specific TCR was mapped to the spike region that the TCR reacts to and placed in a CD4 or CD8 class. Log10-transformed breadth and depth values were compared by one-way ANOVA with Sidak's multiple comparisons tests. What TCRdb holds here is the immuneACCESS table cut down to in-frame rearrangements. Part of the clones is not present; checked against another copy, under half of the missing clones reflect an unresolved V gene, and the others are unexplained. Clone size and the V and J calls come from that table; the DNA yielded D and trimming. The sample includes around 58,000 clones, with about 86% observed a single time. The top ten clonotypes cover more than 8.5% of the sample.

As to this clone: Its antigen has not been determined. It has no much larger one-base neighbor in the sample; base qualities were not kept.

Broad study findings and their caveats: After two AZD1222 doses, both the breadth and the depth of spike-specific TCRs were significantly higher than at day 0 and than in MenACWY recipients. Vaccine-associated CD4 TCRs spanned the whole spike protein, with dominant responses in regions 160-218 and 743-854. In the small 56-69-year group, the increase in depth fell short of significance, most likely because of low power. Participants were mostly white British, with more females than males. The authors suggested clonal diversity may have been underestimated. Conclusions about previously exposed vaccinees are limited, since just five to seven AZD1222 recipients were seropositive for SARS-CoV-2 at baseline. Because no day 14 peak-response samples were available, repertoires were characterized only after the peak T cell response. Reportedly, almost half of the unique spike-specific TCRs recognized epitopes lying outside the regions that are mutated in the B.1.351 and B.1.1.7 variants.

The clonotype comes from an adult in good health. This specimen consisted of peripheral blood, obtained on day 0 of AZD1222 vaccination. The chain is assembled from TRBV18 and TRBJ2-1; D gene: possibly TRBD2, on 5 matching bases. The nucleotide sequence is TGTGCCAGCTCACATAGCGACATTTACAATGAGCAGTTCTTC. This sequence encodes CASSHSDIYNEQFF.